These T cell receptor beta chains were read from a single sample in a study of PD-1 blockade in mismatch repair-deficient tumors. The data were produced by immunoSEQ multiplex PCR, yet TCRdb's version contains in-frame clones alone and is incomplete. The repertoire has around 38,000 clones, roughly 83% of them found once; the top ten carry about 23%. The sample was peripheral blood, taken 4 weeks after starting pembrolizumab. The receptors were sampled from an adult with mismatch repair-deficient cancer. Both conserved end residues are part of each CDR3. Fields, in order: D gene, clone size, J gene, V gene, CDR3 protein, CDR3 DNA. The D gene is left open where the match is weak. Some rows mark clone size as missing; the rest say once, few, many or name a class of expanded clone.

D: TRBD2
size: NA
J: TRBJ2-4
V: TRBV25-1
CDR3: CASRSGKAKNIQYF
DNA: TGTGCCAGCAGAAGCGGGAAAGCCAAAAACATTCAGTACTTC

D: NA
size: NA
J: TRBJ2-7
V: TRBV13
CDR3: CASSSRDGYYEQYF
DNA: TGTGCCAGCAGCTCCCGGGACGGTTACTACGAGCAGTACTTC

D: TRBD2
size: few
J: TRBJ2-3
V: TRBV5-1
CDR3: CASSPMTSGSAADTQYF
DNA: TGCGCCAGCAGCCCCATGACTAGCGGGAGTGCTGCAGATACGCAGTATTTT

D: NA
size: few
J: TRBJ2-2
V: TRBV30
CDR3: CAWTGNLGELFF
DNA: TGTGCCTGGACAGGGAATCTCGGGGAGCTGTTTTTT

D: TRBD2
size: NA
J: TRBJ2-3
V: TRBV29-1
CDR3: CSVDGTSGISDTQYF
DNA: TGCAGCGTTGATGGTACTAGCGGGATATCAGATACGCAGTATTTT

D: NA
size: NA
J: TRBJ2-3
V: TRBV27
CDR3: CASSPGAMPTDTQYF
DNA: TGTGCCAGCAGTCCTGGGGCCATGCCCACAGATACGCAGTATTTT

D: NA
size: NA
J: TRBJ2-4
V: TRBV6-4
CDR3: CASSVQGGDIQYF
DNA: TGTGCCAGCAGTGTCCAGGGGGGGGACATTCAGTACTTC

D: NA
size: NA
J: TRBJ2-2
V: TRBV27
CDR3: CASSVLLGSTGELFF
DNA: TGTGCCAGCAGCGTTTTACTGGGGAGCACCGGGGAGCTGTTTTTT

D: NA
size: NA
J: TRBJ2-2
V: TRBV6-4
CDR3: CASSENTGELFF
DNA: TGTGCCAGCAGTGAAAACACCGGGGAGCTGTTTTTT

D: NA
size: few
J: TRBJ2-4
V: TRBV28
CDR3: CASSRLGAKNIQYF
DNA: TGTGCCAGCAGCCGGCTTGGGGCCAAAAACATTCAGTACTTC

D: TRBD1
size: medium-sized
J: TRBJ1-5
V: TRBV19
CDR3: CASSVRTGHSNQPQHF
DNA: TGTGCCAGTAGTGTAAGGACAGGACATAGCAATCAGCCCCAGCATTTT

D: TRBD1
size: NA
J: TRBJ1-4
V: TRBV30
CDR3: CAWSVIVGGQGGEKLFF
DNA: TGTGCCTGGAGTGTAATTGTTGGGGGACAGGGTGGTGAAAAACTGTTTTTT

D: TRBD2
size: NA
J: TRBJ2-7
V: TRBV4-3
CDR3: CASSQDSRDYSYEQYF
DNA: TGCGCCAGCAGCCAAGATAGCCGGGACTACTCCTACGAGCAGTACTTC

D: NA
size: few
J: TRBJ2-1
V: TRBV30
CDR3: CAWKQGAGYNEQFF
DNA: TGTGCCTGGAAACAGGGAGCGGGTTACAATGAGCAGTTCTTC

D: TRBD2
size: NA
J: TRBJ2-7
V: TRBV25-1
CDR3: CASSAGTTLYEQYF
DNA: TGTGCCAGCAGTGCCGGGACTACCCTTTACGAGCAGTACTTC

D: NA
size: NA
J: TRBJ2-2
V: TRBV19
CDR3: CASSIGGGGNTGELFF
DNA: TGTGCCAGTAGTATAGGTGGGGGCGGAAACACCGGGGAGCTGTTTTTT

D: TRBD1
size: NA
J: TRBJ2-3
V: TRBV7-9
CDR3: CASSLTQSGQGRADTQYF
DNA: TGTGCCAGCAGCTTAACCCAGTCGGGACAGGGGAGGGCAGATACGCAGTATTTT

D: NA
size: once
J: TRBJ1-5
V: TRBV10-2
CDR3: CASRGGTVNQPQHF
DNA: TGCGCCAGCAGGGGGGGGACGGTAAATCAGCCCCAGCATTTT

D: NA
size: NA
J: TRBJ1-1
V: TRBV6-5
CDR3: CASSYRKDTEAFF
DNA: TGTGCCAGCAGTTACAGGAAGGACACTGAAGCTTTCTTT

D: NA
size: NA
J: TRBJ1-5
V: TRBV27
CDR3: CASSSTANSNQPQHF
DNA: TGTGCCAGCAGCTCGACAGCGAATAGCAATCAGCCCCAGCATTTT

D: TRBD1
size: once
J: TRBJ2-7
V: TRBV15
CDR3: CATSTSLGQGFEQYF
DNA: TGTGCCACCAGCACTTCCCTCGGACAGGGCTTCGAGCAGTACTTC

D: TRBD1
size: NA
J: TRBJ2-1
V: TRBV2
CDR3: CASLLGDSSYNEQFF
DNA: TGTGCCAGCCTCCTGGGGGACAGCTCCTACAATGAGCAGTTCTTC

D: NA
size: NA
J: TRBJ1-2
V: TRBV19
CDR3: CASSIEGTVYGYTF
DNA: TGTGCCAGTAGTATAGAGGGCACCGTATATGGCTACACCTTC

D: NA
size: NA
J: TRBJ2-7
V: TRBV5-4
CDR3: CASSLDGGTFEQYF
DNA: TGTGCCAGCAGCTTGGATGGGGGGACTTTTGAGCAGTACTTC

D: NA
size: NA
J: TRBJ2-2
V: TRBV6-4
CDR3: CASSGDNTGELFF
DNA: TGTGCCAGCAGTGGGGACAACACCGGGGAGCTGTTTTTT

D: NA
size: NA
J: TRBJ2-6
V: TRBV11-2
CDR3: CASSLVGLYSGANVLTF
DNA: TGTGCCAGCAGCTTAGTAGGGTTATACTCTGGGGCCAACGTCCTGACTTTC

D: NA
size: NA
J: TRBJ2-4
V: TRBV28
CDR3: CASSLFRRGLVTQILAKNIQYF
DNA: TGTGCCAGCAGTTTATTCCGCCGGGGGCTTGTTACACAAATACTAGCCAAAAACATTCAGTACTTC

D: TRBD1
size: NA
J: TRBJ2-7
V: TRBV30
CDR3: CAWRPGQGNIKQYF
DNA: TGTGCCTGGAGGCCGGGACAGGGGAATATAAAGCAGTACTTC

D: TRBD1
size: NA
J: TRBJ1-2
V: TRBV29-1
CDR3: CSVEAMTGVFYGYTF
DNA: TGCAGCGTTGAAGCGATGACAGGGGTGTTCTATGGCTACACCTTC

D: NA
size: few
J: TRBJ1-1
V: TRBV10-3
CDR3: CAISDRGGNTEAFF
DNA: TGTGCCATCAGTGATAGAGGGGGGAACACTGAAGCTTTCTTT

D: NA
size: NA
J: TRBJ2-7
V: TRBV29-1
CDR3: CSVEGGTGYEQYF
DNA: TGCAGCGTTGAAGGAGGGACCGGCTACGAGCAGTACTTC

D: NA
size: NA
J: TRBJ1-1
V: TRBV5-1
CDR3: CASSPGQEAFF
DNA: TGCGCCAGCAGCCCTGGACAGGAAGCTTTCTTT

D: TRBD2
size: NA
J: TRBJ2-3
V: TRBV9
CDR3: CASSVGTSGSGDTQYF
DNA: TGTGCCAGCAGCGTAGGGACTAGCGGGAGTGGAGATACGCAGTATTTT

D: NA
size: NA
J: TRBJ2-5
V: TRBV5-6
CDR3: CASSLGRSETQYF
DNA: TGTGCCAGCAGCTTAGGGAGGTCCGAGACCCAGTACTTC

D: TRBD2
size: few
J: TRBJ2-1
V: TRBV6-4
CDR3: CASSDSAGSYNEQFF
DNA: TGTGCCAGCAGTGACTCAGCGGGATCCTACAATGAGCAGTTCTTC

D: TRBD1
size: NA
J: TRBJ1-2
V: TRBV28
CDR3: CASVPGQGPRPGYGYTF
DNA: TGTGCCAGCGTCCCGGGACAGGGGCCCCGCCCTGGCTATGGCTACACCTTC

D: NA
size: NA
J: TRBJ2-3
V: TRBV6-5
CDR3: CASSYQGPTDTQYF
DNA: TGTGCCAGCAGTTACCAGGGGCCCACAGATACGCAGTATTTT

D: TRBD2
size: NA
J: TRBJ2-7
V: TRBV2
CDR3: CASRVGVPAGGISQTYEQYF
DNA: TGTGCCAGCAGAGTCGGTGTGCCAGCGGGAGGGATCTCTCAAACCTACGAGCAGTACTTC

D: NA
size: once
J: TRBJ2-7
V: TRBV30
CDR3: CAGASRDRGWREGRGYEQYF
DNA: TGTGCCGGGGCGTCCCGGGACAGGGGTTGGCGGGAGGGCCGAGGCTACGAGCAGTACTTC

D: TRBD2
size: NA
J: TRBJ2-1
V: TRBV7-9
CDR3: CASSLALGGRNEQFF
DNA: TGTGCCAGCAGCTTAGCCCTCGGGGGGAGAAATGAGCAGTTCTTC

D: TRBD2
size: NA
J: TRBJ2-3
V: TRBV2
CDR3: CASSTSSGQSTDTQYF
DNA: TGTGCCAGCTCAACCTCTAGCGGACAATCCACAGATACGCAGTATTTT

D: NA
size: NA
J: TRBJ2-1
V: TRBV9
CDR3: CASSVARGGSYNEQFF
DNA: TGTGCCAGCAGCGTAGCAAGGGGGGGCTCCTACAATGAGCAGTTCTTC